This paragraph covers one TCR beta chain sequence. A much larger clone is a single base away; this may be a read error. Via MiXCR, TCRdb re-called the RACE reads, giving one row per CDR3 protein. This table has some 350,000 distinct CDR3 sequences, over 6% appearing once. The sample comes from a study of human T cells and chemical hapten exposure. Specified time point: patch test 2, 6 weeks after DPC sensitization. Treatment meaning: therapeutic diphenylcyclopropenone sensitization with weekly scalp DPC. CDR3 size: 16 residues. Germline V gene lookup returns CDR1 SGHNT and CDR2 YYREEE (reference sequence). V dropped 2 bases and J dropped 9 bases, with 23 bases sitting between them.

The chain carries TRBV5-4 and TRBJ2-5, with D perhaps assigned TRBD1 or TRBD2 (6 bases each). Sequencing was performed on whole blood, taken in connection with sensitization to the hapten diphenylcyclopropenone (DPC). This TCR derives from a woman younger than 35 with alopecia areata. Some clones in this sample may be carry-over from other donors' samples. The CDR3 bases are TGTGCCAGCAGCTTTCGCTTGGGCGGACAGTCGGGGGCCCAGTACTTC. This codes for CASSFRLGGQSGAQYF.